A selection of T cell receptor beta chains follows, all from one sample in a study of stem cell transplantation in POMP-related autoinflammatory disease. TCRdb keeps only in-frame clones here, not all; method: immunoSEQ multiplex PCR. The table shows tens of thousands of clones, with roughly 91% occurring only once. This sample comprised CD4+ T cells from PBMCs, obtained after stem cell transplantation. The source is a human patient with POMP-related autoinflammation and immune dysregulation (PRAID). Some T cells may arise from the graft donor. Both conserved end residues are part of each CDR3. D genes are given only for firm matches. Clone size, where shown, is once, few, many, or a class for clones that have expanded.

D: -
J: TRBJ2-3
V: TRBV6-5
length: 15
size: -
CDR3: CASSYNGGRPDTQYF
DNA: TGTGCCAGCAGTTACAATGGAGGTCGCCCAGATACGCAGTATTTT

D: -
J: TRBJ1-6
V: TRBV2
length: 15
size: few
CDR3: CATRGTGHNNSPLHF
DNA: TGTGCCACCAGAGGTACCGGACACAATAATTCACCCCTCCACTTT

D: TRBD1
J: TRBJ2-1
V: TRBV7-3
length: 17
size: -
CDR3: CASSLGTGFSSYNEQFF
DNA: TGTGCCAGCAGCCTCGGGACAGGGTTCAGCTCCTACAATGAGCAGTTCTTC

D: TRBD2
J: TRBJ2-3
V: TRBV18
length: 16
size: -
CDR3: CASSPPPGGPQVTQYF
DNA: TGTGCCAGCTCACCACCGCCGGGAGGGCCCCAGGTTACGCAGTATTTT

D: -
J: TRBJ2-7
V: TRBV5-4
length: 13
size: -
CDR3: CASSSQQGSEQYF
DNA: TGTGCCAGCAGCAGTCAGCAGGGGAGTGAGCAGTACTTC

D: TRBD1
J: TRBJ2-7
V: TRBV29-1
length: 13
size: -
CDR3: CSVGQGRLHEQYF
DNA: TGCAGCGTTGGACAGGGTAGATTACACGAGCAGTACTTC

D: TRBD2
J: TRBJ2-2
V: TRBV6-4
length: 15
size: -
CDR3: CASSTVGLNTGELFF
DNA: TGTGCCAGCTCGACCGTGGGACTAAACACCGGGGAGCTGTTTTTT

D: -
J: TRBJ1-4
V: TRBV5-1
length: 16
size: -
CDR3: CASSAAGGTTNEKLFF
DNA: TGCGCCAGCAGCGCGGCGGGAGGGACAACTAATGAAAAACTGTTTTTT

D: -
J: TRBJ2-1
V: TRBV2
length: 11
size: -
CDR3: CASSVSNEQFF
DNA: TGTGCCAGCAGTGTGTCAAATGAGCAGTTCTTC

D: -
J: TRBJ1-2
V: TRBV7-9
length: 18
size: few
CDR3: CASSFSTPIGRPGGGYTF
DNA: TGTGCCAGCAGCTTCTCAACCCCTATAGGACGCCCGGGGGGAGGCTACACCTTC

D: TRBD1
J: TRBJ2-3
V: TRBV7-9
length: 14
size: -
CDR3: CASSLGQGADTQYF
DNA: TGTGCCAGCAGCTTAGGACAGGGCGCAGATACGCAGTATTTT

D: -
J: TRBJ1-4
V: TRBV18
length: 17
size: -
CDR3: CASSHTQLGPANEKLFF
DNA: TGTGCCAGCTCTCACACGCAATTGGGGCCGGCTAATGAAAAACTGTTTTTT

D: -
J: TRBJ1-3
V: TRBV5-1
length: 15
size: -
CDR3: CASSFDSSSGNTIYF
DNA: TGCGCCAGCAGCTTTGACAGCAGCTCTGGAAACACCATATATTTT

D: -
J: TRBJ1-4
V: TRBV28
length: 14
size: -
CDR3: CASTAIGGNEKLFF
DNA: TGTGCCAGCACCGCGATTGGTGGTAATGAAAAACTGTTTTTT

D: -
J: TRBJ2-7
V: TRBV30
length: 11
size: -
CDR3: CAWGKQVAGGF
DNA: TGTGCCTGGGGGAAACAGGTCGCGGGCGGGTTC

D: TRBD1
J: TRBJ2-7
V: TRBV5-1
length: 12
size: -
CDR3: CASGTGGDEQYF
DNA: TGCGCCAGCGGGACAGGGGGGGACGAGCAGTACTTC

D: TRBD2
J: TRBJ2-1
V: TRBV2
length: 14
size: -
CDR3: CAGRGNSGMGEQFF
DNA: TGTGCCGGCCGTGGGAATAGCGGGATGGGTGAGCAGTTCTTC

D: -
J: TRBJ1-1
V: TRBV4-1
length: 13
size: once
CDR3: CASSLQPRREAFF
DNA: TGCGCCAGCAGCCTTCAACCCCGACGGGAAGCTTTCTTT

D: -
J: TRBJ1-2
V: TRBV6-5
length: 15
size: -
CDR3: CASSYSRGALDGYTF
DNA: TGTGCCAGCAGTTACTCGAGAGGGGCTCTAGACGGCTACACCTTC

D: -
J: TRBJ2-5
V: TRBV27
length: 12
size: -
CDR3: CASSLSAGSLYF
DNA: TGTGCCAGCAGTTTATCTGCGGGGTCCCTGTACTTC

D: TRBD2
J: TRBJ2-2
V: TRBV5-1
length: 16
size: -
CDR3: CASSLGLAGVNGELFF
DNA: TGCGCCAGCAGCTTGGGATTAGCGGGAGTTAACGGGGAGCTGTTTTTT

D: -
J: TRBJ2-5
V: TRBV5-4
length: 14
size: -
CDR3: CASSTEGHQETQYF
DNA: TGTGCCAGCAGCACCGAGGGACACCAAGAGACCCAGTACTTC

D: TRBD1
J: TRBJ2-2
V: TRBV2
length: 14
size: -
CDR3: CASIEDREGVELFF
DNA: TGTGCCAGCATTGAGGACAGGGAAGGAGTGGAGCTGTTTTTT

D: -
J: TRBJ2-7
V: TRBV6-5
length: 16
size: -
CDR3: CASSSRPGEGTYEQYF
DNA: TGTGCCAGCAGTTCCCGACCTGGAGAGGGCACCTACGAGCAGTACTTC

D: -
J: TRBJ2-5
V: TRBV2
length: 13
size: -
CDR3: CASRWGWQETQYF
DNA: TGTGCCAGCAGGTGGGGGTGGCAAGAGACCCAGTACTTC

D: -
J: TRBJ2-2
V: TRBV7-6
length: 15
size: -
CDR3: CASSFSGANTGELFF
DNA: TGTGCCAGCAGTTTCTCCGGGGCCAACACCGGGGAGCTGTTTTTT

D: TRBD1
J: TRBJ1-6
V: TRBV6-5
length: 13
size: -
CDR3: CASSFDRAAPLHF
DNA: TGTGCCAGCAGCTTTGACAGGGCCGCACCCCTCCACTTT

D: -
J: TRBJ1-1
V: TRBV2
length: 13
size: -
CDR3: CASSVGRRTEAFF
DNA: TGTGCCAGCAGTGTCGGGAGGCGGACTGAAGCTTTCTTT

D: -
J: TRBJ1-6
V: TRBV5-1
length: 14
size: -
CDR3: CASSLVGSNSPLHF
DNA: TGCGCCAGCAGCTTGGTAGGGAGTAATTCACCCCTCCACTTT

D: -
J: TRBJ1-1
V: TRBV7-9
length: 12
size: once
CDR3: CASGTQNTEAFF
DNA: TGTGCCAGCGGGACACAGAACACTGAAGCTTTCTTT

D: -
J: TRBJ2-7
V: TRBV18
length: 12
size: -
CDR3: CASSPAGLEQYF
DNA: TGTGCCAGCTCACCTGCAGGGCTCGAGCAGTACTTC

D: TRBD1
J: TRBJ2-7
V: TRBV28
length: 17
size: -
CDR3: CASSPPRTGGPFYEQYF
DNA: TGTGCCAGCAGTCCTCCGAGGACAGGGGGACCTTTCTACGAGCAGTACTTC

D: -
J: TRBJ1-2
V: TRBV28
length: 12
size: few
CDR3: CASSFQGYGYTF
DNA: TGTGCCAGCAGTTTTCAGGGCTATGGCTACACCTTC

D: -
J: TRBJ1-3
V: TRBV2
length: 15
size: -
CDR3: CASSGWLGARNTIYF
DNA: TGTGCCAGCAGTGGTTGGTTGGGGGCGAGAAACACCATATATTTT

D: TRBD1
J: TRBJ2-5
V: TRBV7-3
length: 14
size: -
CDR3: CASSLDRDQETQYF
DNA: TGTGCCAGCAGCTTAGACAGGGACCAAGAGACCCAGTACTTC

D: -
J: TRBJ1-4
V: TRBV5-1
length: 18
size: -
CDR3: CASSLAISGQGEGEKLFF
DNA: TGCGCCAGCAGCTTGGCCATATCTGGGCAAGGGGAAGGTGAAAAACTGTTTTTT

D: -
J: TRBJ1-5
V: TRBV7-6
length: 13
size: -
CDR3: CASSRDTGQPQHF
DNA: TGTGCCAGCAGTCGGGACACGGGTCAGCCCCAGCATTTT

D: -
J: TRBJ2-3
V: TRBV2
length: 13
size: -
CDR3: CASSETRTDTQYF
DNA: TGTGCCAGCAGTGAAACCAGGACAGATACGCAGTATTTT

D: -
J: TRBJ1-2
V: TRBV7-9
length: 15
size: -
CDR3: CASTSTGGANYGYTF
DNA: TGTGCCAGCACCTCGACTGGGGGCGCTAACTATGGCTACACCTTC

D: -
J: TRBJ1-4
V: TRBV10-3
length: 14
size: few
CDR3: CAISDETGSKKLFF
DNA: TGTGCCATCAGTGATGAGACAGGCAGCAAAAAACTGTTTTTT

D: TRBD2
J: TRBJ2-3
V: TRBV13
length: 15
size: -
CDR3: CASSLAGGYTDTQYF
DNA: TGTGCCAGCAGCTTGGCGGGAGGGTACACAGATACGCAGTATTTT

D: -
J: TRBJ2-3
V: TRBV7-2
length: 13
size: -
CDR3: CASSLVQADTQYF
DNA: TGTGCCAGCAGCTTAGTTCAGGCTGATACGCAGTATTTT

D: -
J: TRBJ1-2
V: TRBV29-1
length: 12
size: once
CDR3: CSAPGPHYGYTF
DNA: TGCAGCGCCCCCGGACCGCACTATGGCTACACCTTC

D: TRBD1
J: TRBJ2-5
V: TRBV7-8
length: 16
size: once
CDR3: CASSLARDRLQETQYF
DNA: TGTGCCAGCAGCTTAGCTCGGGACAGGCTGCAAGAGACCCAGTACTTC

D: TRBD1
J: TRBJ2-2
V: TRBV29-1
length: 16
size: -
CDR3: CSVSLTGGAVSGELFF
DNA: TGCAGCGTTTCCCTTACAGGGGGCGCAGTCTCCGGGGAGCTGTTTTTT

D: -
J: TRBJ1-5
V: TRBV28
length: 14
size: -
CDR3: CASSTRRRNQPQHF
DNA: TGTGCCAGCAGTACCCGGCGCCGCAATCAGCCCCAGCATTTT

D: -
J: TRBJ1-5
V: TRBV18
length: 14
size: once
CDR3: CASSPRGGSQPQHF
DNA: TGTGCCAGCTCACCGCGAGGGGGGTCTCAGCCCCAGCATTTT

D: TRBD1
J: TRBJ1-4
V: TRBV28
length: 16
size: -
CDR3: CASSPRDRGIRAKLFF
DNA: TGTGCCAGCAGTCCTAGGGACAGGGGAATACGGGCAAAACTGTTTTTT

D: -
J: TRBJ1-1
V: TRBV2
length: 12
size: -
CDR3: CASGTEIFEAFF
DNA: TGTGCCAGTGGAACAGAAATCTTTGAAGCTTTCTTT

D: TRBD1
J: TRBJ2-7
V: TRBV3-1/TRBV3-2
length: 14
size: -
CDR3: CASSLGTGGLEQYF
DNA: TGTGCCAGCAGCCTGGGGACAGGGGGACTCGAGCAGTACTTC

D: -
J: TRBJ2-6
V: TRBV6-5
length: 14
size: once
CDR3: CASSSLGGANVLTF
DNA: TGTGCCAGCAGTTCGCTGGGCGGGGCCAACGTCCTGACTTTC

D: -
J: TRBJ1-1
V: TRBV5-5
length: 13
size: -
CDR3: CASSLEVGTEAFF
DNA: TGTGCCAGCAGCTTGGAGGTAGGGACTGAAGCTTTCTTT

D: -
J: TRBJ1-5
V: TRBV6-5
length: 15
size: few
CDR3: CASSWAPGLPDAQHF
DNA: TGTGCCAGCAGTTGGGCTCCGGGACTGCCCGACGCCCAGCATTTT